A selection of T cell receptor beta chains follows, all from one sample in a study of shared clonotypes between healthy human individuals. Sequenced by immunoSEQ multiplex PCR; TCRdb stores in-frame clones only, minus some. This sample has about 2.3 million clones; just over 90% occur once, and the top ten carry 0.3% to 0.4%. Material: naive CD4+ T cells from PBMCs. All receptors come from a man younger than 35 in good health. Some clones in this sample may be carry-over from other donors' samples. Each CDR3 is given with its conserved first and last residue. D genes are given only for firm matches. Clone size, where shown, is once, few, many, or a class for clones that have expanded.

v_call	d_call	clone_size	j_call	cdr3_nt	cdr3_aa
TRBV28	TRBD1	-	TRBJ1-2	TGTGCCAGCACCTTAACAGGGGCCCGGGGCTATGGCTACACCTTC	CASTLTGARGYGYTF
TRBV4-3	-	-	TRBJ1-5	TGCGCCAGCAGCCAAGAGGCTCAGGGGTACAATCAGCCCCAGCATTTT	CASSQEAQGYNQPQHF
TRBV5-5	-	-	TRBJ2-1	TGTGCCAGCAGCTTGGGCCCAGCACCCAATGAGCAGTTCTTC	CASSLGPAPNEQFF
TRBV20-1	-	-	TRBJ1-2	TGCACCAAAAGTCAGGGAGGTGGCTACACCTTC	CTKSQGGGYTF
TRBV7-9	TRBD2	-	TRBJ2-2	TGTGCCAGCAGCCCACGGGCCGGGAGGGCCGGTGTGAACACCGGGGAGCTGTTTTTT	CASSPRAGRAGVNTGELFF
TRBV30	TRBD1	-	TRBJ1-3	TGTGCCTGGAGTGGACAGGGGGCTTCAGGAAACACCATATATTTT	CAWSGQGASGNTIYF
TRBV13	-	once	TRBJ1-1	TGTGCCAGCAGCTCTACAGTCACGACAGACCGCTTGAACACTGAAGCTTTCTTT	CASSSTVTTDRLNTEAFF
TRBV18	-	-	TRBJ1-1	TGTGCCAGCTCCCAATCTCAAGGGCAGATGATGAACACTGAAGCTTTCTTT	CASSQSQGQMMNTEAFF
TRBV11-2	TRBD2	-	TRBJ2-1	TGTGCCAGCAGCCCCGGCGGGAGGGCCTACAATGAGCAGTTCTTC	CASSPGGRAYNEQFF
TRBV7-2	-	-	TRBJ2-3	TGTGCCAGCAGCTTAGATTGGGGATCGTTGTATTTT	CASSLDWGSLYF
TRBV6-5	TRBD2	-	TRBJ2-7	TGTGCCAGCAGTTACGGTGGACTAGCGGGACCCTACGAGCAGTACTTC	CASSYGGLAGPYEQYF
TRBV28	-	-	TRBJ1-1	TGTGCCAGCAGTTTATACCCCCCCTCTGAAGCTTTCTTT	CASSLYPPSEAFF
TRBV7-9	TRBD1	-	TRBJ2-7	TGTGCCAGCAGCCCATTGTGGACAGGGGGATCCTACGAGCAGTACTTC	CASSPLWTGGSYEQYF
TRBV5-1	TRBD1	-	TRBJ1-2	TGCGCCAGCAGCTTTGGGGACAGGTTCAACTATGGCTACACCTTC	CASSFGDRFNYGYTF
TRBV2	TRBD1	-	TRBJ2-5	TGTGCCAGCAGTGTTTTGCAGTCCAGGGGGCAAGAGACCCAGTACTTC	CASSVLQSRGQETQYF
TRBV18	TRBD1	-	TRBJ1-2	TGTGCCAGCTCACCCGGGACAGGGCCCTATGGCTACACCTTC	CASSPGTGPYGYTF
TRBV5-1	-	-	TRBJ1-2	TGCGCCACTCGGAGTGAGGGGCCCAACTATGGCTACACCTTC	CATRSEGPNYGYTF
TRBV28	-	-	TRBJ1-2	TGTGCCAGCAACCTCGGGGGCAGGAACTATGGCTACACCTTC	CASNLGGRNYGYTF
TRBV6-5	TRBD1	-	TRBJ2-7	TGTGCCAGCAGTTACAAACATACAGGGGATCAGTACTTC	CASSYKHTGDQYF
TRBV7-3	-	-	TRBJ2-2	TGTGCCAGCAGCTCCGGGGCGACCGGGGAGCTGTTTTTT	CASSSGATGELFF
TRBV19	TRBD2	-	TRBJ2-7	TGTGCCAGTAGTATAACGCGGGAGGGAAACGAGCAGTACTTC	CASSITREGNEQYF
TRBV7-8	TRBD2	-	TRBJ2-7	TGTGCCAGCAGCTCCCCTGGGGTAGCGGGAGGTAGCTCCTACGAGCAGTACTTC	CASSSPGVAGGSSYEQYF
TRBV29-1	-	-	TRBJ2-1	TGCAGCTCCGGTGTAGCGGCAGACTACAATGAGCAGTTCTTC	CSSGVAADYNEQFF
TRBV19	TRBD1	-	TRBJ2-6	TGTGCCAGTAGTAAAGACAGGGGTTCCTCTGGGGCCAACGTCCTGACTTTC	CASSKDRGSSGANVLTF
TRBV6-5	-	-	TRBJ1-5	TGTGCCAGCAGTTCAACAGGAGCAGTGAATCAGCCCCAGCATTTT	CASSSTGAVNQPQHF
TRBV5-4	-	few	TRBJ1-1	TGTGCCAGCACCCGGGACATAAGCAACACTGAAGCTTTCTTT	CASTRDISNTEAFF
TRBV12-5	-	few	TRBJ1-1	TGTGCTAGTGTCCTGGACGTCGGCACTGAAGCTTTCTTT	CASVLDVGTEAFF